The 26 T cell receptor beta chains below all came from one sample that was sequenced in a study of CD8+CD57+ T cells in acquired aplastic anemia. Genomic DNA served as template for TCR beta VDJ and CDR3 profiling. A single record per CDR3 protein comes from TCRdb applying MiXCR to the reads. Among about 43,000 distinct CDR3 sequences listed, 60% to 80% were seen once. The sequenced patients had an expansion of CD8+CD57+ cells seen by flow cytometry. The sample was sorted CD4+, CD8+, or CD8+CD57+ T cells (not recorded which) from PBMCs. Receptors originate from a human donor with aplastic anemia.

This clonotype was counted many times. This sequence joins TRBV7-8 and TRBJ2-7; no clear D. V was shortened by 5 bases and J by 9 bases, with 17 bases between the two germline ends. Germline CDR1 is SGHVS and CDR2 is FQNEAQ. The CDR3 spans 13 residues. The CDR3 sequence is CASSQHSGGGQYF. CDR3 in DNA: TGTGCCAGCAGCCAACACTCGGGTGGCGGGCAGTACTTC.

This clonotype was counted many times. The rearrangement uses TRBV7-9 and TRBJ2-7; D possibly uses TRBD1 or TRBD2 (6 bases each). The CDR3 totals 17 residues. V shed 5 bases and J shed 2 bases, with 22 bases lying between them. Germline CDR1 and CDR2: SEHNR and FQNEAQ (reference sequence). CDR3 DNA sequence: TGTGCCAGCAGCGAAAGTCGCGACGGGGGACAACCCTACGAGCAGTACTTC. This codes for CASSESRDGGQPYEQYF.

V and J are TRBV20-1 and TRBJ2-7; the D gene could be TRBD1 or TRBD2 (6 bases each). V was shortened by 3 bases and J by 3 bases, with 9 bases between the two germline ends. The germline V gene has CDR1 DFQATT and CDR2 SNEGSKA (reference sequence). The CDR3 is 12 amino acids. CDR3 sequence: CSASGGGYEQYF. In nucleotides, the CDR3 is TGCAGTGCTAGCGGGGGCGGCTACGAGCAGTACTTC.

The CDR3 bases are TGCAGCGTTGAAGGACAGGGACGCGACTATGGCTACACCTTC. Translating gives CSVEGQGRDYGYTF. V gene TRBV29-1 combines with J gene TRBJ1-2; 7 bases align to TRBD1. This CDR3 is 14 amino acids long. Germline CDR1 reads SQVTM; CDR2 reads ANQGSEA. Unmatched junction bases numbered 5, after V lost 1 base and J lost 3 bases.

The gene calls are TRBV10-3 and TRBJ2-3; D is uncertain. Trimming shortened V by 10 bases and J by 3 bases, and 14 bases separated the two germline ends. The CDR3 has 13 residues. Germline CDR1 is ENHRY and CDR2 is SYGVKD. The CDR3 loop reads CATNERRTDTQYF. CDR3 DNA sequence: TGTGCCACCAACGAAAGACGGACAGATACGCAGTATTTT.

This clonotype was seen many times. This sequence joins TRBV11-2 and TRBJ1-5; tentative D call: TRBD1 (5 bases). The CDR3 length is 16 residues. Per the germline V gene, CDR1 is SGHAT and CDR2 is FQNNGV. Trimming cost V 1 base and J 3 bases, with 13 bases left between them. CDR3 residues: CASSLGAGPSNQPQHF. DNA for the CDR3: TGTGCCAGCAGCTTAGGGGCAGGGCCCTCCAATCAGCCCCAGCATTTT.

The chain couples TRBV24-1 to TRBJ2-5, with no clear D. V lost 5 bases and J 4 bases, leaving 13 bases between the germline ends. This CDR3 is built from 14 residues. The germline CDR1 and CDR2 sequences are KGHDR and SFDVKD. In DNA, the CDR3 is TGTGCCACCAGTGGTCGAGAGTTTGGAGAGACCCAGTACTTC. The encoded protein is CATSGREFGETQYF.

This chain joins TRBV29-1 and TRBJ2-5; TRBD1 aligns across 10 bases. CDR1 and CDR2 from the germline V gene are SQVTM and ANQGSEA. The CDR3 runs 16 residues. V lost 7 bases and J lost 5; bases outside the gene matches: 16. Here the CDR3 reads CSARLSPGQGQETQYF. For the CDR3, the DNA is TGCAGCGCCAGGTTGTCTCCGGGACAGGGGCAGGAGACCCAGTACTTC.

This clonotype came up many times. The chain uses TRBV6-1 and TRBJ1-3, with D maybe TRBD1 (5 bases). The CDR3 sequence is 15 residues long. The germline V and J ends were trimmed by 7 bases and 0 bases, with 13 bases remaining between them. CDR1 and CDR2 (germline): MNHNS, SASEGT. The CDR3, as DNA: TGTGCCAGCACTATAGGGGTAGGCTCTGGAAACACCATATATTTT. This gives the protein CASTIGVGSGNTIYF.

The chain employs TRBV2 and TRBJ2-5; 7 bases align to TRBD2. CDR3 length: 15 residues. Germline CDR1 SNHLY, CDR2 FYNNEI. The ends lost 3 bases at V and 4 bases at J; junction bases unmatched: 8. CDR3 sequence reads: CASSDTWVAGETQYF. CDR3 coding DNA: TGTGCCAGCAGTGATACTTGGGTAGCGGGAGAGACCCAGTACTTC.

Many counts were recorded for this clonotype. This sequence joins TRBV13 and TRBJ1-5, with 8 bases matching TRBD1. J gave up 6 bases and V 0 bases, and 1 base lay outside the gene matches. From germline, CDR1 is PRHDT and CDR2 FYEKMQ (reference sequence). CDR3 length: 14 residues. CDR3: CASSLGRGRQPQHF. As DNA, the CDR3 is TGTGCCAGCAGCTTAGGCAGGGGGCGTCAGCCCCAGCATTTT.

This clonotype was detected ten times or more. This chain connects TRBV6-5 to TRBJ1-5; 7 bases line up with TRBD1. The trim removed 4 bases at V and 4 bases at J, leaving 4 bases unmatched. CDR1 is MNHEY and CDR2 is SVGAGI in the germline V gene. The CDR3 covers 14 residues. The CDR3 sequence: CASSLGQKNQPQHF. The CDR3, as DNA: TGTGCCAGCAGTTTGGGACAGAAAAATCAGCCCCAGCATTTT.

The genes are TRBV10-3 and TRBJ1-6; maybe TRBD1 (5 bases). The CDR3 is 16 amino acids. The V gene lost 10 bases and the J gene lost 10 bases, with 26 bases spanning the gap. CDR1 and CDR2 (germline): ENHRY, SYGVKD. The CDR3 spells CASTRGQGMGKSPLHF. CDR3 bases: TGTGCCAGCACCCGCGGTCAGGGAATGGGGAAATCACCCCTCCACTTT.

This clonotype appeared many times. At one end the junction does not follow the germline gene, possibly because of a read error. The chain uses TRBV27 and TRBJ1-1; the D is unclear. The germline V gene has CDR1 MNHEY and CDR2 SMNVEV (reference sequence). The CDR3 totals 14 residues. CDR3 sequence reads: CASRFGREDTEAFF. The DNA of the CDR3 is TGTGCCAGCCGTTTCGGACGGGAGGACACTGAAGCTTTCTTT.

This clonotype has at least ten counts. The chain carries TRBV2 and TRBJ1-1; D not resolved. Germline V gene lookup returns CDR1 SNHLY and CDR2 FYNNEI. The CDR3 loop spans 14 amino acids. The ends were cut back, 0 bases at V and 4 bases at J, with 9 bases in the middle. This CDR3 reads CASSEALRGTEAFF. The DNA of the CDR3 is TGTGCCAGCAGTGAAGCGCTGCGGGGCACTGAAGCTTTCTTT.

The V call is TRBV29-1, the J call TRBJ2-5, with 11 nucleotides matching TRBD1. The germline V gene has CDR1 SQVTM and CDR2 ANQGSEA. CDR3 length: 13 amino acids. The junction had 3 bases not matched to a gene; V was cut back by 4 bases and J by 5 bases. The CDR3 is CSVGTGGGETQYF. DNA of the CDR3: TGCAGCGTTGGGACAGGGGGCGGGGAGACCCAGTACTTC.

V and J are TRBV10-2 and TRBJ1-5, with a possible D match to TRBD1 (6 bases). Germline lookup yields CDR1 WSHSY and CDR2 SAAADI. This CDR3 has 15 residues. Trimming cost V 3 bases and J 6 bases, with 15 bases left between them. The CDR3 sequence: CASSDRAGDGQPQHF. The CDR3 nucleotides read TGCGCCAGCAGTGATAGGGCAGGGGATGGTCAGCCCCAGCATTTT.

This clonotype was seen a handful of times. The chain employs TRBV29-1 and TRBJ2-7; 8 nucleotides agree with TRBD2. CDR1 and CDR2 (germline): SQVTM, ANQGSEA. CDR3 size: 15 residues. V dropped 2 bases and J dropped 2; count of bases not matched to a gene: 8. CDR3 nucleotide sequence: TGCAGCGTTGAATTTTGGGCGGGAGGCACCTACGAGCAGTACTTC. Its translation: CSVEFWAGGTYEQYF.

This clonotype occurred a few times. V gene TRBV30 combines with J gene TRBJ1-1; D may be TRBD1 (6 bases). Germline CDR1 is GTSNPN and CDR2 is SVGIG (reference sequence). Trimming shortened V by 1 base and J by 5 bases, and 14 bases separated the two germline ends. This CDR3 contains 14 residues. Written as DNA, the CDR3 is TGTGCCTGGAGTGCTTCGGGGGCAGGGACTGAAGCTTTCTTT. As protein: CAWSASGAGTEAFF.

The chain joins TRBV9 to TRBJ2-1, with 7 bases identical to TRBD2. The CDR3 consists of 17 residues. Germline loops: CDR1 SGDLS, CDR2 YYNGEE. Losses at the gene ends were 4 bases for V and 0 bases for J; bases not matched to a gene: 10. The CDR3 bases are TGTGCCAGCAGCCCCCAGTGGGGAGGGAGCTCCTACAATGAGCAGTTCTTC. Its protein is CASSPQWGGSSYNEQFF.

In this sample, this clonotype turned up many times. The V and J genes are TRBV15 and TRBJ2-5; TRBD2 matches at 8 bases. The CDR3 length is 14 residues. Germline assignment: CDR1 LNHNV and CDR2 YYDKDF (reference sequence). After removal of 5 bases from V and 4 bases from J, the junction contained 6 bases not matched to a gene. The CDR3 region is CATSGPLAGETQYF. The DNA of the CDR3 is TGTGCCACCAGCGGACCTCTAGCGGGAGAGACCCAGTACTTC.

This clonotype was detected many times. This chain uses TRBV6-5 with TRBJ2-5; D is unresolved. Deletions cut 8 bases from V and 5 bases from J, with 9 bases between. The germline V gene encodes CDR1 MNHEY and CDR2 SVGAGI. CDR3 length: 11 residues. The CDR3 nucleotides read TGTGCCAGCGGATCGCGGGAGACCCAGTACTTC. Protein sequence: CASGSRETQYF.

The sample holds many counts of this clonotype. The V gene is TRBV4-1, the J gene TRBJ1-6; 9 nucleotides align to TRBD1. This CDR3 contains 15 residues. With V trimmed by 2 bases and J by 7 bases, 3 bases remained unmatched. Germline lookup yields CDR1 MGHRA and CDR2 YSYEKL. The CDR3 reads CASSQTTGGNSPLHF. For the CDR3, the DNA is TGCGCCAGCAGCCAAACGACAGGGGGGAATTCACCCCTCCACTTT.

The chain links TRBV25-1 to TRBJ2-7, with D possibly being TRBD1 (5 bases). V gave up 5 bases and J gave up 7 bases, with 15 bases separating them. Germline CDR1 MGHDK, CDR2 SYGVNS. The CDR3 consists of 13 residues. CDR3 region: CASSPPGMGEQYF. The CDR3 DNA reads TGTGCCAGCAGTCCCCCAGGGATGGGTGAGCAGTACTTC.

This clonotype was seen only a few times. The chain has TRBV14 and TRBJ2-7; 9 nucleotides match TRBD1. This CDR3 comprises 13 residues. Trimming took 3 bases from V and 7 from J; bases not matched to a gene: 4. Germline loops: CDR1 SGHDN, CDR2 FVKESK. In nucleotides, the CDR3 is TGTGCCAGCAGCCACGTTGGGACAGGGGAGCAGTACTTC. Protein sequence: CASSHVGTGEQYF.

Notes on this clonotype: A much larger clone sits a single nucleotide away, making a read error possible. The chain has TRBV27 and TRBJ1-1; D is uncertain. CDR1 is MNHEY and CDR2 is SMNVEV in the germline V gene (reference sequence). Trimming pared 8 bases from V and 3 bases from J, leaving 16 bases between. The CDR3 has 14 residues. The CDR3 loop reads CASSIQRGDTEAFF. CDR3 sequence (DNA): TGTGCCAGCTCGATTCAGCGGGGAGACACTGAAGCTTTCTTT.